This T cell receptor beta chain appears in the sequencing data of a study of control samples from healthy donors and cancer patients. Germline V gene data show CDR1 as SGHDT and CDR2 as YYEEEE. This CDR3 has 15 amino acids. J lost 5 bases, V lost 5 bases, and 9 bases had no gene match. Clones were read by immunoSEQ multiplex PCR, and TCRdb kept only the in-frame ones, dropping some. The repertoire holds over 100,000 clones, roughly 92% seen once, with 4.5% to 7% in the top ten. Sequencing used blood. The J gene is TRBJ2-5, the V gene TRBV5-6; 10 bases agree with TRBD1. This sequence originates from a man aged 18-30 years in good health. The CDR3, as DNA: TGTGCCAGCAGGTTTCTAGGGACAGGGGAGGAGACCCAGTACTTC. It translates to CASRFLGTGEETQYF.